The 23 T cell receptor beta chains below all came from one sample that was sequenced in a study of tumor and adjacent non-tumor tissue in lung cancer. The template was RNA from unsorted bulk tissue. This non-tumor lung sample came from over 3 cm beyond the tumor edge. TCRbeta libraries were built with three rounds of nested PCR, modified from ARM-PCR. TCRdb recomputed calls from the multiplex PCR reads with MiXCR, one row per CDR3 protein. The sample lists some 97,000 distinct CDR3 sequences, 65% occurring once. Input material: distant non-tumor lung tissue. These receptors all stem from a man in his thirties or forties with non-small cell lung cancer.

Regarding this clonotype: The conserved phenylalanine or tryptophan is not found at the CDR3 terminus, so this likely reflects a read error. The chain carries TRBV4-1 and TRBJ1-5, with unresolved D. This CDR3 has 15 residues. Germline V gene sequence: CDR1 MGHRA, CDR2 YSYEKL. The DNA for the CDR3 is TGCGCCAGCAGCCAAGAGCCCAAAGAAGGTCAGCCTCAGCATATT. Its protein product is CASSQEPKEGQPQHI.

Note on this clonotype: In this CDR3 the conserved last residue, phenylalanine or tryptophan, is missing, so a read error is likely. The chain couples TRBV10-3 to TRBJ2-7; TRBD2 might be the D (5 bases). Looked up from germline, CDR1 is ENHRY and CDR2 is SYGVKD. This CDR3 has 12 amino acids. CDR3 protein: CATSALGVEQYI. CDR3 in DNA: TGTGCCACCAGTGCGCTGGGAGTCGAGCAGTACATC.

On this clonotype: One junction end disagrees with the germline gene, perhaps due to a read error. The V gene is TRBV20-1, the J gene TRBJ2-2; D might be TRBD1 or TRBD2, each matching 5 bases. Looked up from germline, CDR1 is DFQATT and CDR2 is SNEGSKA (reference sequence). The CDR3 has 18 residues. The CDR3 DNA is TGCAATGCTAGAGATCATTGGGGGAGCGGTGGAGACACCGGGGAGCTGTTTTTT. This gives the protein CNARDHWGSGGDTGELFF.

V is TRBV28 and J is TRBJ1-5; the D is unclear. Trimming left V 6 bases short and J 3 bases short, with 12 bases between. Germline V gene data show CDR1 as MDHEN and CDR2 as SYDVKM. There are 14 residues in the CDR3. The CDR3 DNA reads TGTGCCAGCAGGATGGATAGATACAATCAGCCCCAGCATTTT. Translating it yields CASRMDRYNQPQHF.

In regard to this clonotype: With a much larger clone just one base away, this may be a read error. The conserved closing phenylalanine or tryptophan is absent in this CDR3, likely reflecting a read error. The CDR3 reads CAWSVGASGVTSGANVLTL. As DNA, the CDR3 is TGTGCCTGGAGTGTGGGGGCTAGCGGGGTAACCTCTGGGGCCAACGTCCTGACTTTG. The chain recombines TRBV30 with TRBJ2-6; 9 bases agree with TRBD2. J lost 0 bases, V lost 0 bases, and 9 bases had no gene match. This CDR3 has 19 residues. Germline CDR1 reads GTSNPN; CDR2 reads SVGIG (reference sequence).

Of note for this clonotype: This may come from a read error, since a much larger clone is one base off. The chain has TRBV6-5 and TRBJ1-5; possible D gene TRBD1, 5 bases. Per germline, CDR1 MNHEY and CDR2 SVGAGI. V lost 4 bases and J 5 bases, leaving 12 bases between the germline ends. The CDR3 has 14 amino acids. CDR3 amino acids: CASSSPRDDQPQHF. The CDR3 nucleotides are TGTGCCAGCAGTTCCCCTAGGGACGATCAGCCCCAGCATTTT.

This clonotype was observed many times. The rearrangement joins TRBV6-5 to TRBJ2-7, with TRBD1 matching over 8 bases. Germline trimming cut 0 bases from V and 6 bases from J; bases unmatched to any gene: 10. The CDR3 covers 16 residues. From germline, CDR1 is MNHEY and CDR2 SVGAGI. CDR3 residues: CASSYSPDRAAGEQYF. For the CDR3, the DNA is TGTGCCAGCAGTTACTCCCCGGACAGGGCTGCGGGCGAGCAGTACTTC.

Regarding this clonotype: One end of the junction does not line up with germline, which may come from a read error. The chain links TRBV19 to TRBJ1-1, with D perhaps TRBD1 (5 bases). From germline, CDR1 is LNHDA and CDR2 SQIVND (reference sequence). The CDR3 loop spans 15 amino acids. The CDR3 bases are TGTGCCAGTAGTATAGTAGGGGAGGCGAACACTGCAGCTTTCTTT. Amino acid sequence: CASSIVGEANTAAFF.

This clonotype showed up just a few times. This may be a read error, as it is one base from a much larger clone. The chain is built from TRBV12-5 and TRBJ2-1; TRBD1 is a possible D gene (5 bases). Germline loops: CDR1 LGHNT, CDR2 FRNRAP. The CDR3 contains 12 residues. V was shortened by 2 bases and J by 9 bases, with 8 bases between the two germline ends. For the CDR3, the DNA is TGTGCTAGTGGTTTGTGGACATGTGAGCAGTTCTTC. Its protein is CASGLWTCEQFF.

In regard to this clonotype: At one end the junction does not follow the germline gene, possibly because of a read error. The V call is TRBV5-6, the J call TRBJ2-1, with D possibly being TRBD1 (6 bases). From germline, CDR1 is SGHDT and CDR2 YYEEEE. The CDR3 spans 16 residues. The DNA of the CDR3 is TGTGCCAGCAGCTTCCGTACGACAGGTCACTACAGTGAGCACTTCTTC. It translates to CASSFRTTGHYSEHFF.

About this clonotype itself: The CDR3 carries no conserved terminal phenylalanine or tryptophan, so it likely arises from a read error. This chain connects TRBV11-2 to TRBJ2-1, with 10 bases aligning to TRBD2. Germline trimming cut 9 bases from V and 4 bases from J; bases unmatched to any gene: 9. The V gene's germline CDR1 is SGHAT and CDR2 FQNNGV. This CDR3 is 15 amino acids long. The chain's CDR3 is CARSLLAGDYNEQFL. The CDR3 nucleotides are TGTGCCAGAAGCCTCCTAGCGGGAGATTACAATGAGCAGTTCCTC.

As regards this clonotype: One end of the junction is discordant with germline, which a read error may explain. The chain uses TRBV11-2 and TRBJ1-5, with unresolved D. The CDR3 extends over 15 amino acids. The germline V gene has CDR1 SGHAT and CDR2 FQNNGV. The CDR3 protein is CTRSLNRMSNQPQHF. For the CDR3, the DNA is TGTACCAGAAGCTTAAACCGAATGTCCAATCAGCCCCAGCATTTT.

This clonotype was observed at least ten times. The chain joins TRBV11-1 to TRBJ1-1, with D unclear. The CDR3 loop spans 15 amino acids. Germline CDR1 SGHAT, CDR2 FQDESV (reference sequence). Trimming stripped 2 bases from V and 1 base from J, with 11 bases between. The CDR3, as DNA: TGTGCCAGCAGCTTAAGACCGCGTGGGAACACTGAAGCTTTCTTT. Its protein is CASSLRPRGNTEAFF. Drawing the rest from reference TRBV11-1 and TRBJ1-1, the complete variable domain is EAEVAQSPRYKITEKSQAVAFWCDPISGHATLYWYRQILGQGPELLVQFQDESVVDDSQLPKDRFSAERLKGVDSTLKIQPAELGDSAMYLCASSLRPRGNTEAFFGQGTRLTVV.

This clonotype was observed many times. This chain uses TRBV24-1 with TRBJ2-1; TRBD1 agrees at 8 bases. The CDR3 is 14 residues long. Trimming removed 3 bases from V and 8 bases from J; junction bases left unmatched: 5. Germline CDR1 KGHDR, CDR2 SFDVKD. In nucleotides, the CDR3 is TGTGCCACCAGTGATGACAGGGGAACGGATGAGCAGTTCTTC. Translation gives CATSDDRGTDEQFF.

On this clonotype itself: The CDR3 ends on some other residue instead of the conserved phenylalanine or tryptophan, so this is likely a read error. V and J are TRBV20-1 and TRBJ2-5; TRBD2 is a possible D gene (6 bases). The germline V gene encodes CDR1 DFQATT and CDR2 SNEGSKA (reference sequence). The CDR3 is 14 amino acids. CDR3 in amino acids: CSAREGWTRETQYL. The CDR3 nucleotides are TGCAGTGCTAGAGAGGGGTGGACACGGGAGACACAGTACCTC.

As for this clonotype: Germline is not matched at one junction end, which may reflect a read error. The chain combines TRBV11-3 with TRBJ1-4, with unresolved D. This CDR3 region has 13 residues. CDR1 and CDR2 (germline): SGHNT, YENEEA. The CDR3 nucleotides are TGTGTCAGCAGCTTAGTGTCCGGTGAAAAATTGATTTTT. The encoded protein is CVSSLVSGEKLIF.

Notes on this clonotype: One end of the junction fails to match germline, which may point to a read error. The chain recombines TRBV11-3 with TRBJ1-2, with D maybe TRBD1 (5 bases). The germline V gene has CDR1 SGHNT and CDR2 YENEEA. The CDR3 has 16 amino acids. The CDR3 DNA is TGTGCCAGCAGCTTATTAACAGGCTGCTTGAGCTATGTCTACACCTTC. Amino acids: CASSLLTGCLSYVYTF.

In regard to this clonotype: Given a much more abundant clone one base away, this may be a read error. The chain links TRBV7-9 to TRBJ2-3; TRBD2 aligns across 9 bases. Germline values: CDR1 SEHNR, CDR2 FQNEAQ (reference sequence). CDR3 size: 15 residues. This CDR3 reads CASNLGGGGPDTQYF. CDR3 in DNA: TGTGCCAGCAACTTAGGCGGGGGGGGACCAGATACGCAGTATTTT.

Worth noting for this clonotype: No conserved phenylalanine or tryptophan is present at the end of the CDR3, so a read error is the likely explanation. It is unclear where the CDR3 begins or ends on the DNA, so no DNA is shown, and the CDR3 is as TCRdb lists it. The chain uses TRBV20-1 and TRBJ2-3; the table's D gene call, TRBD1, was not cross checked with the DNA. The germline CDR1 and CDR2 sequences are DFQATT and SNEGSKA (reference sequence). The CDR3 spans 14 residues, counting both ends. Here the CDR3 reads CSARHRTGTDTQYL.

J is TRBJ2-1 and V is TRBV4-1, with D maybe TRBD2 (5 bases). The CDR3 has 16 amino acids. Germline lookup yields CDR1 MGHRA and CDR2 YSYEKL. V gave up 4 bases and J gave up 6 bases, with 19 bases separating them. In nucleotides, the CDR3 is TGCGCCAGCAGCCGATTACTAGTGGACCATGCCAATGAGCAGTTCTTC. Amino acids: CASSRLLVDHANEQFF.

J is TRBJ2-7 and V is TRBV5-1; the D gene is possibly TRBD1 (5 bases). From germline, CDR1 is SGHRS and CDR2 YFSETQ. V shed 6 bases and J shed 0 bases, with 16 bases lying between them. The CDR3 has 15 amino acids. For the CDR3, the DNA is TGCGCCAGCAACGTGAGTCCAGGGTGCTCCTACGAGCAGTACTTC. It yields the protein CASNVSPGCSYEQYF. The whole variable domain, filled in from reference TRBV5-1 and TRBJ2-7, reads KAGVTQTPRYLIKTRGQQVTLSCSPISGHRSVSWYQQTPGQGLQFLFEYFSETQRNKGNFPGRFSGRQFSNSRSEMNVSTLELGDSALYLCASNVSPGCSYEQYFGPGTRLTVT.

About this clonotype itself: An end of the junction differs from the germline gene, which may be a read error. The genes are TRBV11-1 and TRBJ2-2; 7 bases fit TRBD1. Germline V gene lookup returns CDR1 SGHAT and CDR2 FQDESV (reference sequence). The CDR3 is 14 residues long. The CDR3 DNA sequence: TGTGCCAGCAGCGGGACAGCGAACACCAGGGAGCTGTTTTTT. Translating it yields CASSGTANTRELFF. Using reference TRBV11-1 and TRBJ2-2 for the parts outside the CDR3, the full variable domain is EAEVAQSPRYKITEKSQAVAFWCDPISGHATLYWYRQILGQGPELLVQFQDESVVDDSQLPKDRFSAERLKGVDSTLKIQPAELGDSAMYLCASSGTANTRELFFGEGSRLTVL.

This clonotype was detected only a few times. One base away lies a much larger clone, so this may be a sequencing read error. The chain links TRBV12-3 or TRBV12-4 to TRBJ1-2; D remains ambiguous. The length of the CDR3 is 12 residues. CDR3 residues: CASSLSPVGYAF. The CDR3 DNA reads as TGTGCCAGCAGTTTATCCCCCGTTGGTTACGCCTTC.